One and the same sample provided the 10 T cell receptor beta chains below, sequenced in a study of a mutant IDH1 vaccine in newly diagnosed glioma. Sequenced by immunoSEQ multiplex PCR; TCRdb stores in-frame clones only, minus some. The top ten hold 4% to 6.5% of the sample, which has tens of thousands of clones, 65% to 80% seen once. Described time point: week 23, last vaccination. Every vaccination contained 300 ug of the mutant IDH1 20-mer peptide and was paired with topical imiquimod. Their target antigens are unknown. Sequenced here: PBMCs, sampled from a glioma patient whose treatment included an IDH1 peptide vaccine. The receptors here all came from a man aged 45-65 years with glioma.

The chain uses TRBV30 and TRBJ1-4; TRBD1 is a possible D gene (6 bases). V shed 2 bases and J shed 8 bases, with 15 bases lying between them. CDR1 GTSNPN and CDR2 SVGIG come from the germline V gene (reference sequence). The CDR3 totals 14 residues. DNA for the CDR3: TGTGCCTGGAGTTTCGGGGGGCTTCAGGAAAAACTGTTTTTT. Its translation is CAWSFGGLQEKLFF.

This rearrangement joins TRBV19 to TRBJ2-1; D unclear. V lost 5 bases and J lost 6, with 5 bases in between. Germline V lookup: CDR1 LNHDA, CDR2 SQIVND (reference sequence). The CDR3 contains 11 residues. The CDR3 region is CASSFRNEQFF. The DNA of the CDR3 is TGTGCCAGTAGTTTTCGCAATGAGCAGTTCTTC.

This chain connects TRBV6-5 to TRBJ1-5; D unresolved. The CDR3 has 15 residues. The germline V gene has CDR1 MNHEY and CDR2 SVGAGI. V lost 0 bases and J 0 bases, leaving 6 bases between the germline ends. CDR3 residues: CASSYSYRSNQPQHF. CDR3 nucleotide sequence: TGTGCCAGCAGTTACTCGTACCGTAGCAATCAGCCCCAGCATTTT.

The chain uses TRBV19 and TRBJ2-3; 9 nucleotides align to TRBD2. The V and J ends lost 4 bases and 0 bases, in that order; junction bases with no gene match: 5. Per germline, CDR1 LNHDA and CDR2 SQIVND (reference sequence). This CDR3 is 16 amino acids long. CDR3 residues: CASSRGLAGSTDTQYF. In nucleotides, the CDR3 is TGTGCCAGTAGTAGGGGCCTAGCGGGGAGCACAGATACGCAGTATTTT.

The chain joins TRBV29-1 to TRBJ2-2; D is ambiguous. Trimming took 7 bases from V and 6 from J, leaving 12 bases between them. Germline V gives CDR1 SQVTM, CDR2 ANQGSEA. The CDR3 spans 12 residues. The CDR3 coding sequence is TGCAGCGCCAGACTTTCTGCCGGGGAGCTGTTTTTT. Its protein is CSARLSAGELFF.

The chain combines TRBV19 with TRBJ1-6; D is undetermined. CDR1 LNHDA and CDR2 SQIVND come from the germline V gene (reference sequence). Trimming cost V 3 bases and J 7 bases, with 13 bases left between them. The CDR3 has 15 residues. CDR3 in DNA: TGTGCCAGTAGTATCATGGGTGGGGTCAATTCACCCCTCCACTTT. As protein: CASSIMGGVNSPLHF.

V gene TRBV30 combines with J gene TRBJ2-3; maybe TRBD2 (6 bases). The ends were cut back, 8 bases at V and 6 bases at J, with 15 bases in the middle. The CDR3 length is 12 residues. Germline V gives CDR1 GTSNPN, CDR2 SVGIG (reference sequence). CDR3: CARDSTADTQYF. CDR3 in DNA: TGTGCCCGGGACTCCACGGCCGATACGCAGTATTTT.

The CDR3 loop reads CASSGPPGDGNTIYF. In DNA form, the CDR3 reads TGTGCCAGCAGCGGACCCCCAGGGGATGGAAACACCATATATTTT. The genes are TRBV9 and TRBJ1-3, with a tentative D call TRBD1 (6 bases). The CDR3 is 15 amino acids. Trimming removed 3 bases from V and 3 bases from J, with 13 bases in between. Germline V CDR1 and CDR2: SGDLS, YYNGEE.

In its sample, this clone was seen a few times. The chain combines TRBV27 with TRBJ2-5, with a possible D match to TRBD2 (6 bases). The ends were cut back, 9 bases at V and 5 bases at J, with 10 bases in the middle. The V gene's germline CDR1 is MNHEY and CDR2 SMNVEV (reference sequence). The CDR3 is 11 amino acids. CDR3 residues: CASTRGETQYF. The CDR3 bases are TGTGCCAGTACTCGGGGGGAGACCCAGTACTTC.

This chain links TRBV7-9 with TRBJ2-1; D is possibly TRBD2 (6 bases). CDR1 and CDR2 from the germline V gene are SEHNR and FQNEAQ (reference sequence). The CDR3 has 12 amino acids. Deletions cut 5 bases from V and 6 bases from J, with 8 bases between. CDR3 residues: CASSVTSNEQFF. The CDR3 DNA reads as TGTGCCAGCAGCGTGACTAGCAATGAGCAGTTCTTC.